Listed here are 27 T cell receptor beta chains from one sample, sequenced in a study of T cells and copy number aberrations in small-cell lung cancer. The protocol was immunoSEQ multiplex PCR, while the TCRdb copy is restricted to in-frame clones and leaves out a portion. Of around 1,100 clones listed, around 86% were seen once; the top ten hold 5.5% to 7.5%. Sequenced material: tumor tissue. Receptor source: a man between 60 and 70 years old with small cell lung cancer.

The V and J genes are TRBV25-1 and TRBJ2-1; a weak D match, TRBD2 (6 bases). The germline V gene encodes CDR1 MGHDK and CDR2 SYGVNS. V was clipped by 8 bases and J by 9 bases, with 8 bases between them. There are 10 residues in the CDR3. CDR3: CASGRGEQFF. Here the CDR3 DNA reads TGTGCCAGCGGGCGGGGTGAGCAGTTCTTC.

This chain joins TRBV18 and TRBJ2-4; D is ambiguous. Germline V lookup: CDR1 KGHSH, CDR2 LQKENI. Between the trimmed V and J ends, which lost 6 bases and 0 bases, there was a span of 6 bases. The CDR3 has 13 amino acids. The CDR3 DNA reads as TGTGCCAGCTCGGCAGGAGCCAAAAACATTCAGTACTTC. Translating gives CASSAGAKNIQYF.

This clone was counted once. The chain is built from TRBV10-3 and TRBJ2-7; weak D call: TRBD1 (6 bases). Between the trimmed V and J ends, which lost 1 base and 0 bases, there was a span of 10 bases. CDR3 length: 15 residues. Germline assignment: CDR1 ENHRY and CDR2 SYGVKD. Written as DNA, the CDR3 is TGTGCCATCAGTGAGTGGGGGCGTAGCTCCTACGAGCAGTACTTC. Protein sequence: CAISEWGRSSYEQYF.

The chain has TRBV6-6 and TRBJ2-1; unclear D gene. Germline lookup yields CDR1 MNHNY and CDR2 SVGAGI (reference sequence). V lost 2 bases, J lost 4 bases, and 12 bases lay in between. This CDR3 is 15 amino acids long. The CDR3 loop is CASSYGQPSYNEQFF. The CDR3 DNA is TGTGCCAGCAGTTACGGGCAGCCTTCTTACAATGAGCAGTTCTTC.

The chain links TRBV6-1 to TRBJ1-5; D is possibly TRBD1 (6 bases). V was clipped by 7 bases and J by 6 bases, with 19 bases between them. This CDR3 is built from 15 residues. In germline, CDR1 is MNHNS, CDR2 SASEGT. DNA for the CDR3: TGTGCCAGCATCAAGAACAGGGTTTCGGCTCAGCCCCAGCATTTT. As protein: CASIKNRVSAQPQHF.

In its sample, this clone was seen once. The junction shows a germline mismatch at one end, possibly a read error. The rearrangement links TRBV5-1 to TRBJ1-1, with no clear D. In germline, CDR1 is SGHRS, CDR2 YFSETQ. The CDR3 is 15 amino acids. In DNA, the CDR3 is TGCACCAGCAGCTCGCCAATTGGAGGGAACACTGAAGCTTTCTTT. Amino acids: CTSSSPIGGNTEAFF.

This chain connects TRBV5-1 to TRBJ2-1; 10 positions agree with TRBD2. The CDR3 is made up of 17 amino acids. The germline gives CDR1 SGHRS, CDR2 YFSETQ. Trimming took 2 bases from V and 1 from J; bases not matched to a gene: 6. DNA of the CDR3: TGCGCCAGCAGCTTTAGTTCTAGCGGGAGATCCTACAATGAGCAGTTCTTC. Translated, it gives CASSFSSSGRSYNEQFF.

The J gene is TRBJ2-2, the V gene TRBV7-8; possible D gene TRBD2, 7 bases. The CDR3 totals 17 residues. Germline V CDR1 and CDR2: SGHVS, FQNEAQ. V shed 2 bases and J shed 7 bases, with 20 bases lying between them. The CDR3, as DNA: TGTGCCAGCAGCTTATGGGGCGGGGGCGGAAAGGTCGGGGAGCTGTTTTTT. Its protein product is CASSLWGGGGKVGELFF.

The chain employs TRBV6-1 and TRBJ2-5, with 8 bases aligning to TRBD1. Germline CDR1 is MNHNS and CDR2 is SASEGT. Trimming took 6 bases from V and 1 from J; bases not matched to a gene: 7. This CDR3 has 15 residues. This chain's CDR3 is CASRRTGFPQETQYF. The CDR3 region has the DNA TGTGCCAGCAGGCGGACAGGGTTTCCCCAAGAGACCCAGTACTTC.

The chain couples TRBV28 to TRBJ2-1; 10 bases fit TRBD2. V lost 6 bases, J lost 4 bases, and 0 bases stayed unmatched. Per the germline V gene, CDR1 is MDHEN and CDR2 is SYDVKM. CDR3 length: 13 amino acids. In DNA, the CDR3 is TGTGCCAGCAGGACTAGCGGGTACAATGAGCAGTTCTTC. This gives the protein CASRTSGYNEQFF. The full variable domain, its missing parts supplied by reference TRBV28 and TRBJ2-1, is DVKVTQSSRYLVKRTGEKVFLECVQDMDHENMFWYRQDPGLGLRLIYFSYDVKMKEKGDIPEGYSVSREKKERFSLILESASTNQTSMYLCASRTSGYNEQFFGPGTRLTVL.

The CDR3 region is CASSFNIDQPQHF. As DNA, the CDR3 is TGCGCCAGCAGCTTTAACATAGATCAGCCCCAGCATTTT. This rearrangement joins TRBV5-1 to TRBJ1-5; D gene ambiguous. The CDR3 runs 13 residues. Trimming removed 2 bases at V and 5 bases at J, with 8 bases between. Germline loops: CDR1 SGHRS, CDR2 YFSETQ.

A few counts support this clone. The V call is TRBV11-2, the J call TRBJ2-5; 10 positions match TRBD1. The germline CDR1 and CDR2 sequences are SGHAT and FQNNGV. V was pared by 3 bases and J by 5 bases, with 9 bases of the junction left unmatched. CDR3 length: 16 amino acids. The CDR3 loop is CASSFAGTGAGETQYF. The CDR3 nucleotides are TGTGCCAGCAGCTTCGCCGGGACAGGGGCCGGGGAGACCCAGTACTTC.

The CDR3 DNA is TGTGCCAGTAGTATCGGGGCCGACGTCCCTAGCACAGATACGCAGTATTTT. The encoded protein is CASSIGADVPSTDTQYF. The chain uses TRBV19 and TRBJ2-3; D tentatively reads TRBD1 or TRBD2 (5 bases each). The CDR3 is 17 amino acids. CDR1 and CDR2 (germline): LNHDA, SQIVND (reference sequence). V lost 3 bases, J lost 0 bases, and 16 bases lay in between.

The chain links TRBV6-5 to TRBJ2-3; D is ambiguous. V lost 2 bases and J lost 0, with 9 bases in between. CDR1 is MNHEY and CDR2 is SVGAGI in the germline V gene. The CDR3 extends over 15 amino acids. The CDR3 coding sequence is TGTGCCAGCAGTTACACGGCGGTTAGCACAGATACGCAGTATTTT. The encoded protein is CASSYTAVSTDTQYF.

The chain combines TRBV19 with TRBJ2-3, with TRBD2 as a possible D gene (5 bases). Germline loops: CDR1 LNHDA, CDR2 SQIVND (reference sequence). Trimming removed 3 bases at V and 6 bases at J, with 7 bases between. The CDR3 spans 12 residues. CDR3 region: CASSMLADTQYF. In DNA form, the CDR3 reads TGTGCCAGTAGTATGTTAGCGGATACGCAGTATTTT.

This chain links TRBV2 with TRBJ1-3; D not resolved. The CDR3 totals 15 residues. V was trimmed by 8 bases and J by 1 base, leaving 15 bases between them. Looked up from germline, CDR1 is SNHLY and CDR2 is FYNNEI. The CDR3 loop reads CASGAAWGSGNTIYF. As DNA, the CDR3 is TGTGCCAGCGGAGCAGCCTGGGGTTCTGGAAACACCATATATTTT.

V usage is TRBV19 and J usage is TRBJ2-2; TRBD1 matches at 10 bases. The germline gives CDR1 LNHDA, CDR2 SQIVND (reference sequence). Trimming at V came to 6 bases and at J to 5 bases, leaving 6 bases not matched to a gene. The CDR3 totals 15 residues. The CDR3, as DNA: TGTGCCAGTAGACGACAGGGGGCGGGAACCGGGGAGCTGTTTTTT. Amino acid sequence: CASRRQGAGTGELFF.

The CDR3 DNA reads as TGTGCCAGCAGCTCGGACGGGACCCAGCATTTT. Translated: CASSSDGTQHF. The rearrangement uses TRBV7-8 and TRBJ1-5; D gene unclear. V shed 4 bases and J shed 11 bases, with 9 bases lying between them. The CDR3 is 11 amino acids. Germline loops: CDR1 SGHVS, CDR2 FQNEAQ.

The V and J genes are TRBV27 and TRBJ2-5, with a tentative D call TRBD1 (8 bases). CDR3 length: 16 residues. V dropped 2 bases and J dropped 4 bases, with 17 bases sitting between them. Germline lookup yields CDR1 MNHEY and CDR2 SMNVEV (reference sequence). The CDR3 loop is CASSLNRGGGRETQYF. As DNA, the CDR3 is TGTGCCAGCAGTTTAAACAGGGGGGGAGGACGAGAGACCCAGTACTTC.

This chain connects TRBV30 to TRBJ2-2; 7 nucleotides match TRBD1. The V gene end was trimmed by 4 bases and the J gene end by 5 bases; junction bases not matched to a gene: 4. CDR3 length equals 13 residues. Germline assignment: CDR1 GTSNPN and CDR2 SVGIG (reference sequence). CDR3 sequence: CAWTGGLTGELFF. CDR3 nucleotide sequence: TGTGCCTGGACAGGGGGTTTAACCGGGGAGCTGTTTTTT.

This clone was counted a single time. The gene calls are TRBV2 and TRBJ2-1, with TRBD2 matching over 12 bases. Germline trimming cut 7 bases from V and 8 bases from J; bases unmatched to any gene: 9. Germline assignment: CDR1 SNHLY and CDR2 FYNNEI. This CDR3 is 15 amino acids long. The CDR3 coding sequence is TGTGCCAGCATGCCGGGACTAGCGGGCCCGGATGAGCAGTTCTTC. This translates into CASMPGLAGPDEQFF.

The rearrangement uses TRBV10-3 and TRBJ2-2; D remains unclear. V lost 10 bases, J lost 1 base, and 13 bases lay in between. This CDR3 spans 14 amino acids. Germline V gives CDR1 ENHRY, CDR2 SYGVKD. The CDR3 protein is CATTLEVNTGELFF. CDR3 sequence (DNA): TGTGCCACGACCCTAGAGGTGAACACCGGGGAGCTGTTTTTT.

The chain employs TRBV7-2 and TRBJ2-7; no reliable D call. Germline V gene sequence: CDR1 SGHTA, CDR2 FQGNSA. The V gene lost 2 bases and the J gene lost 2 bases, with 4 bases spanning the gap. The CDR3 sequence is 12 residues long. The CDR3 protein is CASSLTAYEQYF. The CDR3 nucleotides are TGTGCCAGCAGCTTAACAGCCTACGAGCAGTACTTC.

V gene TRBV28 combines with J gene TRBJ2-1; 7 bases match TRBD2. This CDR3 is 15 amino acids long. The germline CDR1 and CDR2 sequences are MDHEN and SYDVKM. With 8 bases clipped from V and 8 bases from J, the junction kept 15 bases outside the gene matches. The CDR3 coding sequence is TGTGCCAGCTCTAGCCCAGCGGGACGTTCCTATGAGCAGTTCTTC. As protein: CASSSPAGRSYEQFF. The complete variable domain, with remaining parts taken from reference TRBV28 and TRBJ2-1, reads DVKVTQSSRYLVKRTGEKVFLECVQDMDHENMFWYRQDPGLGLRLIYFSYDVKMKEKGDIPEGYSVSREKKERFSLILESASTNQTSMYLCASSSPAGRSYEQFFGPGTRLTVL.

This clone turned up a few times. The chain combines TRBV12-5 with TRBJ1-1, with unresolved D. Between the trimmed V and J ends, which lost 3 bases and 0 bases, there was a span of 8 bases. The CDR3 contains 14 residues. Germline V gene lookup returns CDR1 LGHNT and CDR2 FRNRAP. The CDR3 reads CASGFPGLNTEAFF. For the CDR3, the DNA is TGTGCTAGTGGTTTTCCCGGCCTGAACACTGAAGCTTTCTTT. The full variable domain, in which reference TRBV12-5 and TRBJ1-1 provide the parts outside the CDR3, is DARVTQTPRHKVTEMGQEVTMRCQPILGHNTVFWYRQTMMQGLELLAYFRNRAPLDDSGMPKDRFSAEMPDATLATLKIQPSEPRDSAVYFCASGFPGLNTEAFFGQGTRLTVV.

This rearrangement joins TRBV6-5 to TRBJ2-1, with D hard to call. CDR1 and CDR2 from the germline V gene are MNHEY and SVGAGI. The CDR3 contains 14 residues. V lost 6 bases and J lost 0, with 9 bases in between. The chain's CDR3 is CASRDPSSYNEQFF. CDR3 in DNA: TGTGCCAGCAGAGACCCTAGCTCCTACAATGAGCAGTTCTTC.

The rearrangement links TRBV6-5 to TRBJ2-1; 12 bases line up with TRBD2. Trimming removed 8 bases from V and 4 bases from J; junction bases left unmatched: 6. Germline V CDR1 and CDR2: MNHEY, SVGAGI. The CDR3 totals 15 residues. CDR3 nucleotides: TGTGCCAGCTCCGTGACTAGCGGGGGATACAATGAGCAGTTCTTC. The encoded protein is CASSVTSGGYNEQFF.